Listed below are T cell receptor beta chains from one sample, sequenced in a study of blood T cell repertoires in COVID-19. Produced via immunoSEQ multiplex PCR; TCRdb's table is partial and in-frame only. The profile shows roughly 150,000 clones, roughly four fifths of them singletons. The specimen was peripheral blood. The receptor source for this set is a woman older than 75 with acute or convalescent COVID-19. Each CDR3 is given with its conserved first and last residue. D genes are given only for firm matches. Some rows mark clone size as missing; the rest say once, few, many or name a class of expanded clone.

>TRBV5-4|TRBD2|NA|TRBJ2-3|16
CASSPGGPSPTDTQYF
TGTGCCAGCAGCCCGGGGGGGCCCTCCCCCACAGATACGCAGTATTTT
>TRBV5-4|NA|NA|TRBJ1-3|16
CASSLAGIYSGNTIYF
TGTGCCAGCAGCTTGGCAGGGATATACTCTGGAAACACCATATATTTT
>TRBV18|TRBD1|NA|TRBJ1-1|13
CASSPTGGYEAFF
TGTGCCAGCTCACCAACAGGGGGCTATGAAGCTTTCTTT
>TRBV6-5|NA|once|TRBJ2-6|15
CASGHPLSGANVLTF
TGTGCCAGCGGACACCCTCTCTCTGGGGCCAACGTCCTGACTTTC
>TRBV19|TRBD1|NA|TRBJ1-5|16
CASKGQGAGSNQPQHF
TGTGCCAGTAAGGGACAGGGGGCGGGTAGCAATCAGCCCCAGCATTTT
>TRBV6-5|TRBD1|NA|TRBJ1-5|14
CASRLTGQGQPQHF
TGTGCCAGCAGACTGACAGGGCAGGGTCAGCCCCAGCATTTT
>TRBV10-1|NA|NA|TRBJ2-1|12
CASPTGSGEQFF
TGCGCCAGCCCTACAGGGTCAGGTGAGCAGTTCTTC
>TRBV5-1|TRBD2|NA|TRBJ2-7|15
CASWSGLAGGDEQYF
TGCGCCAGCTGGTCGGGACTAGCGGGAGGGGACGAGCAGTACTTC
>TRBV19|NA|NA|TRBJ2-1|11
CASRTGIEQFF
TGTGCCAGTAGGACGGGGATCGAGCAGTTCTTC
>TRBV9|NA|NA|TRBJ2-1|15
CASSVEGVTYNEQFF
TGTGCCAGCAGCGTAGAGGGGGTAACCTACAATGAGCAGTTCTTC
>TRBV11-2|NA|many|TRBJ2-4|16
CASSIKGVLAKNIQYF
TGTGCCAGCAGCATCAAAGGAGTCCTAGCCAAAAACATTCAGTACTTC
>TRBV10-3|NA|few|TRBJ1-2|13
CAISSQVNYGYTF
TGTGCCATCAGTTCACAGGTTAACTATGGCTACACCTTC